The sequence of this T cell receptor beta chain was determined in a study of shared clonotypes between healthy human individuals. Study-level results: Clonotypes that were shared across several donors made up around 5.5% of naive CD4 clonotypes.

This CDR3 is built from 14 residues. Germline loops: CDR1 SGHRS, CDR2 YFSETQ. The V and J ends lost 7 bases and 4 bases, in that order; junction bases with no gene match: 4. Generated by immunoSEQ multiplex PCR, the TCRdb table keeps only in-frame clones and is missing some. Of about 2.4 million clones listed, approximately 93% are singletons. In regard to this clone: No antigen is known for it. Other nucleotide sequences in the sample specify the same CDR3.

Source material: naive CD4+ T cells from PBMCs. Subset reported: CD45RA+ positively selected. This TCR came from a young man in good health. Some clones in this sample may be carry-over from other donors' samples. V usage is TRBV5-1 and J usage is TRBJ2-3, with TRBD2 matching over 12 bases. The CDR3 DNA sequence: TGCGCCAGCCGACTAGCGGGAGTGGCAGATACGCAGTATTTT. This codes for CASRLAGVADTQYF.